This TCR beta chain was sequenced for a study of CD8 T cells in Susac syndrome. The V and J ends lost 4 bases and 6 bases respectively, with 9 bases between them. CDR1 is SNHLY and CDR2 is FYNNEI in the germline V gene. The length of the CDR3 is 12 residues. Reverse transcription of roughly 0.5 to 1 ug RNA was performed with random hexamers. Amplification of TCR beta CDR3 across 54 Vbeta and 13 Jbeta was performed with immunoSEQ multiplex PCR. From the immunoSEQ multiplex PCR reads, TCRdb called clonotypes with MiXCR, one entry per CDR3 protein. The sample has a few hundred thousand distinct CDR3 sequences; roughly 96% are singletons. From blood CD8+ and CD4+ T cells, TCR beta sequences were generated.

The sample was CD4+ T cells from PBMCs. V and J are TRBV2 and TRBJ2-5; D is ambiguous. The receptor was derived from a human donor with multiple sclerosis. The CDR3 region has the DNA TGTGCCAGCAGTGTGGGGTGGCAGACCCAGTACTTC. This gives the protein CASSVGWQTQYF.